The clone carrying this T cell receptor beta chain showed up many times. Amplification of TCR beta CDR3 regions was performed using RNA transcripts as template. Using the HTBI primer set, a first-round RT-PCR was run on the TCR CDR3. TCRdb processed the multiplex PCR reads anew with MiXCR; each CDR3 protein has one entry. The sample consists of approximately 600,000 distinct CDR3 sequences, 14% of them appearing once. CDR1 is SNHLY, CDR2 FYNNEI, per germline. The CDR3 is made up of 15 amino acids. V shed 7 bases and J shed 0 bases, with 16 bases lying between them. The sample originates from a study of T cells in Graves' hyperthyroidism and ophthalmopathy. Study-wide context: Blood was drawn when the patient was first diagnosed and still untreated.

Sequences were obtained from blood. The sequence derives from a young woman with Graves' ophthalmopathy. The chain recombines TRBV2 with TRBJ2-7; D remains unclear. The CDR3: CASTETPYFSYEQYF. CDR3 nucleotides: TGTGCCAGCACAGAAACCCCCTACTTCTCCTACGAGCAGTACTTC. Together with reference TRBV2 and TRBJ2-7, the CDR3 gives the full variable domain: EPEVTQTPSHQVTQMGQEVILRCVPISNHLYFYWYRQILGQKVEFLVSFYNNEISEKSEIFDDQFSVERPDGSNFTLKIRSTKLEDSAMYFCASTETPYFSYEQYFGPGTRLTVT.